This TCR beta chain was retrieved from a study of cytomegalovirus exposure and HLA in healthy donors. After removal of 6 bases from V and 0 bases from J, the junction contained 23 bases not matched to a gene. The germline V gene encodes CDR1 SGHVS and CDR2 FNYEAQ. This CDR3 has 21 amino acids. Profiling relied on immunoSEQ multiplex PCR, and the TCRdb table lists in-frame clones only, not all of them. Here the sample spans 150,000 to 200,000 clones, about 90% being singletons. This TCR derives from a young woman in good health and CMV-seropositive. The sequenced sample consisted of PBMCs. The V call is TRBV7-6, the J call TRBJ2-3; 8 bases match TRBD2. The chain's CDR3 is CASSYLAVSGRASTSTDTQYF. The CDR3, as DNA: TGTGCCAGCAGTTATCTAGCGGTGAGCGGGAGAGCCTCTACTAGCACAGATACGCAGTATTTT.